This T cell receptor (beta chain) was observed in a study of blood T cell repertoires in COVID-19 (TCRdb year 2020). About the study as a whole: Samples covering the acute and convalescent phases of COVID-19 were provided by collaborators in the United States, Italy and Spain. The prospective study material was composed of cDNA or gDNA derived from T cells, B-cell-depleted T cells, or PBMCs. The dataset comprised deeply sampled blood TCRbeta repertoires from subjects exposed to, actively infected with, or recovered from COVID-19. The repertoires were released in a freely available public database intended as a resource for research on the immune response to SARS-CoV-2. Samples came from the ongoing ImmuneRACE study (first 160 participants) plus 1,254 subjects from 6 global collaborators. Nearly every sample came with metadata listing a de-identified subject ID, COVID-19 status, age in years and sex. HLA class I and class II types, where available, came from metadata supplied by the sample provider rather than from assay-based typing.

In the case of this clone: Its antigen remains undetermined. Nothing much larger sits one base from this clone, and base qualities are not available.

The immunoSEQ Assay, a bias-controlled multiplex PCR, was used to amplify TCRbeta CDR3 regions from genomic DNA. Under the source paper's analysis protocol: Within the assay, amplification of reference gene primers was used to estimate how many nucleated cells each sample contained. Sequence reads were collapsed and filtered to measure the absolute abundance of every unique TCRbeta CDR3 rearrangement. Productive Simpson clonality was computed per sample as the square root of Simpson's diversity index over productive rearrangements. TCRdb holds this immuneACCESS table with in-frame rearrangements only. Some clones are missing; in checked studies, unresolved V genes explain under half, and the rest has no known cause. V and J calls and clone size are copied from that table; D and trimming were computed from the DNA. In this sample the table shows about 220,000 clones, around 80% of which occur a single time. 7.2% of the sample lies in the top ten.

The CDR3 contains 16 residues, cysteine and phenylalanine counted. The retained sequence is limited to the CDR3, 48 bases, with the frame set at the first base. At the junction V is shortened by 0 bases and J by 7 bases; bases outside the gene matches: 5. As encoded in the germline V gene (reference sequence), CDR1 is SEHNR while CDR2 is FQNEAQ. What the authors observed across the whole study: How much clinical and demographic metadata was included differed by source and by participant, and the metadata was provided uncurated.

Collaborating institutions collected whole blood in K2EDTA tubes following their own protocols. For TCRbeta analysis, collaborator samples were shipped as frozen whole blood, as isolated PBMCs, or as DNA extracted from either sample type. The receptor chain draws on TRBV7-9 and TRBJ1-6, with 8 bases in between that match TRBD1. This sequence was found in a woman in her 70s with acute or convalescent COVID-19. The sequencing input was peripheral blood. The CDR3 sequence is CASSLADRVGNSPLHF. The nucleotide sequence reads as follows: TGTGCCAGCAGCTTAGCGGACAGGGTAGGGAATTCACCCCTCCACTTT.